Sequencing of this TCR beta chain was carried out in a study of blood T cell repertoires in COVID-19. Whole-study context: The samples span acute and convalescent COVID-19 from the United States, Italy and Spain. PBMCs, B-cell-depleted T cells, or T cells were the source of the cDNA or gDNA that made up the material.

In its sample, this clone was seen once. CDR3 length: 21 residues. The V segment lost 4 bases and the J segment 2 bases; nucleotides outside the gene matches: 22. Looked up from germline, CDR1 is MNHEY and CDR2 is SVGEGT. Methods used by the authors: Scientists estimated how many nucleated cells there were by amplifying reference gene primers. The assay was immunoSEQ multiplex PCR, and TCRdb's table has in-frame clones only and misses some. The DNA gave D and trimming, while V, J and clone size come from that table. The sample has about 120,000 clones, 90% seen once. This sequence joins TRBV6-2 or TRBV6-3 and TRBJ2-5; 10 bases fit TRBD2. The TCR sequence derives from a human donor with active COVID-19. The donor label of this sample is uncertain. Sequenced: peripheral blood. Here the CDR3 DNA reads TGTGCCAGCAGTTCCCGCCCAAGGGCTAGCGGGGGCCTGACGAGACAAGAGACCCAGTACTTC. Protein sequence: CASSSRPRASGGLTRQETQYF.